This T cell receptor beta chain was identified during a study of shared clonotypes between healthy human individuals. Study observations and caveats: Donors were few, which limited the genetic and exposure-history diversity represented.

Germline CDR1 and CDR2: MNHEY and SMNVEV (reference sequence). The trim removed 5 bases at V and 5 bases at J, leaving 9 bases unmatched. This CDR3 comprises 15 residues. As for this clone: Its antigen is currently unknown.

Clones were sequenced by immunoSEQ multiplex PCR, and TCRdb holds only the in-frame ones, with some missing. Altogether about 1.1 million clones are present, 75% to 80% being singletons, with the ten largest covering 0.5% to 0.65%. The chain couples TRBV27 to TRBJ2-7; TRBD2 agrees at 10 bases. Sequenced: memory CD4+ T cells from PBMCs. The subset is: CD45RA-negative fraction. This TCR was recovered from a man younger than 35 in good health. Some clones in this sample may be carry-over from other donors' samples. CDR3 in DNA: TGTGCCAGCAGTCGGGCTAGCGGGAGCAGAGACGAGCAGTACTTC. Residues: CASSRASGSRDEQYF.